This T cell receptor beta chain appears in the sequencing data of a study of cytotoxic CD8 clonotypes in ibrutinib-treated CLL. About the study: There were roughly 10 relapsed/refractory patients and 15 treatment-naive patients, and under 18 were IGHV unmutated.

CDR3 length: 16 residues. The V gene end was trimmed by 7 bases and the J gene end by 6 bases; junction bases not matched to a gene: 16. From germline, CDR1 is SQVTM and CDR2 ANQGSEA. TCRdb keeps only in-frame clones here, not all; method: immunoSEQ multiplex PCR. The data contain 140,000 to 150,000 clones, roughly 76% of them seen just once; the ten biggest clones take up 4.5% to 6.5%. V and J are TRBV29-1 and TRBJ2-2; the match to TRBD1 covers 8 bases. This sequence originates from a human donor with chronic lymphocytic leukemia. Sequenced here: PBMCs, sampled after 24 months of ibrutinib treatment. CDR3 sequence: CSAAGTGGSFAGELFF. The CDR3 region has the DNA TGCAGCGCCGCCGGGACAGGAGGTAGTTTTGCCGGGGAGCTGTTTTTT.